A selection of T cell receptor beta chains follows, all from one sample in a study of blood T cell repertoires in COVID-19. Here immunoSEQ multiplex PCR was the method, and the copy in TCRdb shows in-frame clones only, minus some. The top ten hold 23% of the sample, which has about 68,000 clones, 60% to 85% seen once. The specimen was peripheral blood. Receptors were obtained from a human donor in a cohort sampled during active COVID-19. CDR3s include the opening cysteine and the closing phenylalanine or tryptophan.

v_gene	CDR3aa
TRBV7-2	CASSPGLAGYEQYF
TRBV2	CASRRSGLVGEQYF
TRBV6-2/TRBV6-3	CASSYNTGGPPLHF
TRBV30	CAWSGGQGVKNIQYF
TRBV28	CASSFDGAYEQYF
TRBV7-2	CASRPDRNTEAFF
TRBV7-9	CASLQGVGIAEAFF
TRBV4-2	CASSQGGNTDTQYF
TRBV18	CASSPSTQEALHF
TRBV5-4	CASSLTGGVYEQYF
TRBV6-2/TRBV6-3	CASSLGGGPNQPQHF
TRBV27	CASSSRQGGDEQYF
TRBV18	CATSGRAGDTQYF
TRBV20-1	CSASTPRDSYEQYF
TRBV11-2	CASSLQGAVNVLTF
TRBV6-2/TRBV6-3	CASSKGQGATLNTEAFF
TRBV4-1	CASSPTGQGVKDTQYF
TRBV5-8	CASSRGTAFDGEQFF
TRBV7-2	CASRLAGGSAETQYF
TRBV7-2	CASSLVAASNEQFF
TRBV19	CASSATPSGPYEQYF
TRBV6-5	CASSPTGADIQYF
TRBV4-3	CASSQDRTSGGTGELFF
TRBV5-1	CASSDPSGAYNEQFF
TRBV29-1	CSVESSGRRNEQFF
TRBV5-4	CASSLGGGSRQFF
TRBV23-1	CASTTPTGSYEQYF
TRBV11-3	CASSFGLAGADTQYF
TRBV5-1	CASSLSGAGYEQYF
TRBV9	CASSVGQAVYEQYF
TRBV5-4	CASSLAGDRGNGYTF
TRBV21-1	CASSGLETSGRDSSSTDTQYF
TRBV9	CASSPRGYNEQFF
TRBV11-2	CASSPQGQVPYEQYF
TRBV24-1	CATSKRGQGDTQYF
TRBV19	CASTPRTGERETQYF
TRBV6-2/TRBV6-3	CASSYHRDSYEQYF
TRBV18	CASSPSGTSTDTQYF
TRBV27	CASSSAGTATEAFF
TRBV2	CASSEGRGLRLIEQYF
TRBV7-2	CASSLGVGGQNTEAFF
TRBV7-2	CASVLIGLAGNTDTQYF
TRBV28	CASLIQGRSGELFF
TRBV5-1	CASSLWTGTGNTIYF
TRBV2	CASINRGNYEQYF
TRBV7-9	CASSPTGTTQETQYF
TRBV28	CASSPFELYNEQFF
TRBV19	CASRRTGGGYEQYF
TRBV2	CASEELAGANEQFF
TRBV6-5	CASRREGGVETQYF
TRBV28	CASMGGGGDTDTQYF
TRBV28	CASSFSWRGQLNTEAFF
TRBV19	CASSIETANTGELFF
TRBV5-6	CASSLGGMNTEAFF
TRBV28	CASNETGEHYGYTF
TRBV4-1	CASSQNLGQSAFF
TRBV3-1/TRBV3-2	CASSQQRGGWQETQYF